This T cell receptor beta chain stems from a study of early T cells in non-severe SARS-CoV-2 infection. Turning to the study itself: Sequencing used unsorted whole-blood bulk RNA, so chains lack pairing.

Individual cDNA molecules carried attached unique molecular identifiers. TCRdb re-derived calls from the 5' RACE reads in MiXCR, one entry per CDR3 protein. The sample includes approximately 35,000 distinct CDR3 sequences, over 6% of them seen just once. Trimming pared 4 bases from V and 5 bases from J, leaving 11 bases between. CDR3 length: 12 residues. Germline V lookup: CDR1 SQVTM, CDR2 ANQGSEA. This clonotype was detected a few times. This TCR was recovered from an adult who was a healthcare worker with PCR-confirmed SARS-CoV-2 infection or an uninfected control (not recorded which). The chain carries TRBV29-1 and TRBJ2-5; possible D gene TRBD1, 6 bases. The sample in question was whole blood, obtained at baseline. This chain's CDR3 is CSVVTGWETQYF. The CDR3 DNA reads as TGCAGCGTTGTTACAGGGTGGGAGACCCAGTACTTC.